This T cell receptor (beta chain) was sequenced in a study of shared clonotypes between healthy human individuals (dated by TCRdb to the early 2020s). Regarding the complete study: The cohort comprised a couple of women and three men aged 18 to 49 years. To increase sequencing depth and limit assay-specific biases, different laboratories used diverse techniques to prepare libraries and sequence TCR repertoires. The study deeply sequenced blood TCR repertoires of five healthy adults to estimate repertoire size and the extent of clonotype sharing between individuals. For each donor, CD4 naive and CD4 memory were each run on three plates, CD8 naive on two plates, and CD8 memory on one plate. Each donor's leukapheresis produced roughly between about 0.85 and 10 billion PBMCs.

Notes on this clone: Its binding antigen is unknown. No base qualities exist here, and no much larger clone lies one base off it.

From the cysteine up to the phenylalanine, the CDR3 has a length of 14 residues. The retained sequence is limited to the CDR3, 42 bases, with the frame set at the first base. The junction shows trimming of 5 bases on V and 11 bases on J, plus 21 bases between the germline ends. Taken from the germline V gene, the CDR1 and CDR2 loops are SGHVS and FNYEAQ. On the study overall, not on this receptor specifically: Rarefaction of sorted-subset datasets indicated incomplete sequencing despite the large sequencing depth. Sampling was restricted to blood, and TCR repertoires in tissue are likely to differ from TCR repertoires in blood. Pairwise subsampling indicated that sequencing depth was expected to affect the degree of clonotype sharing among donors. The small number of donors limited the genetic and exposure-history diversity represented. Naive subsets generally had larger estimated clonotype richness than memory subsets did. Sharing across a handful of donors was observed for roughly 5.4% of naive CD4, 3.5% of naive CD8, 2% to 2.5% of memory CD4, and around 0.42% of memory CD8 clonotypes. Compared with non-shared clonotypes, clonotypes shared by all four sorted-subset donors had higher generation probabilities.

TCR CDR3 regions were amplified from genomic DNA by multiplex PCR using the deep immunoSEQ assay. Extracted genomic DNA from each cell subset was spread evenly across all wells of several immunoSEQ 96-well plates, with each plate serving as a replicate. For sorted subsets, each replicate PCR was loaded with roughly 0.2 ug genomic DNA, equivalent to 32,000 or so T cell genomes. Purified libraries were quantified with a Qubit 3.0 fluorometer, sized on a Bioanalyzer 2100, and re-quantified with the KAPA Library Quantification kit. A separate single-read 150-cycle Illumina NextSeq 550 flow cell was used to sequence each immunoSEQ 96-well plate. The original methods were these. The immunoSEQ output contained only junctional sequences without quality scores, so filtering could not match that applied to full-length reads. To assign V/J genes and CDR3, sequences were annotated against IMGT germline references using PyIR, a Python wrapper for IgBLAST v1.9. Reads were removed for weak V/J assignments (E-value above 1e-6), missing CDR3, stop codons, out-of-frame junctions, or ambiguous translated residues. V3J clonotypes were defined by identical inferred V gene, J gene, and CDR3 amino acid sequence. To compute the percentage overlap between repertoires, the number of shared unique clonotypes was divided by the size of the smaller repertoire. Richness of each repertoire was evaluated using RTK rarefaction, the Chao1 estimator, and Recon v2.1 estimates of unobserved clonotypes. Generation probabilities were computed with OLGA for all TCRbeta clonotypes obtained by the gDNA method from several donors. TCRdb provides this immuneACCESS table in a form limited to in-frame rearrangements. Some clones are lacking; in checked studies, under half of them reflect an unresolved V gene, and why the rest are absent is not known. V, J and clone size reflect that table, while D and trimming were determined from the DNA. This sample has around 2.3 million clones in its table, and around 95% of those were observed once. The top ten constitute 0.13% of the sample.

Healthy HIV-negative adults with no recently reported acute infections or vaccinations were included as donors. Only Caucasian adults living in Nashville, Tennessee, USA were represented among the donors. CD4+ T cells were enriched by magnetic negative selection; naive cells were then positively selected on CD45RA, and the negative fraction formed the memory subset. Blood was obtained by leukapheresis, after which PBMCs were separated by Ficoll-Histopaque density gradient centrifugation and cryopreserved in liquid nitrogen vapor phase. Analytical flow cytometry was used to check the purity and quantity of every magnetically sorted T cell population. Genomic DNA was isolated from every sorted fraction and measured by UV absorbance on a Nanodrop 2000c.

The TCR sequence derives from a man younger than 35 in good health. Sequenced material: naive CD4+ T cells sorted from blood. Taken with the paper, the label for cell subset or site translates to: CD45RA+ positively selected. This sequence uses TRBV7-6 and TRBJ1-1; a tentative D call is TRBD1 (5 bases match). The DNA sequence is as follows: TGTGCCAGCAGCGCACACAGGAACCTACTAGGGGCTTTCTTT. It specifies CASSAHRNLLGAFF.